This record concerns one T cell receptor (beta chain) sequence. Its specific antigen is unknown. Within one base of it there is no much larger clone, and no base qualities were kept. Sample treatment or condition, as interpreted from the label and publication: live attenuated yellow fever vaccine strain. At every blood-draw timepoint, two biological replicates of bulk PBMCs were collected. A standard Ficoll-Paque protocol was used to isolate PBMCs from peripheral blood. RNA was extracted with TriZol from bulk PBMCs, CD4 and CD8 fractions, and dextramer-positive and dextramer-negative fractions. The CDR3 numbers 13 residues from cysteine through phenylalanine. The entry retains the CDR3 DNA only, 39 bases that are in frame from base 1. Between the V and J ends, shortened by 5 bases and 2 bases respectively, the junction contains 10 bases. As encoded in the germline V gene (reference sequence), CDR1 is DFQATT while CDR2 is SNEGSKA.

These data belong to a study of T cells after yellow fever vaccination (dated by TCRdb to between 2017 and 2020). In the study overall: The SMART-Seq v4 Ultra Low Input RNA kit was used to prepare libraries from fractions with low cell numbers. Blood was collected at multiple timepoints before and after primary and secondary immunization, and bulk PBMC replicates and cell subsets were isolated. Two healthy male donors, one aged 18 to 29 and one aged 30 to 40 years, were included in the cohort. To follow T-cell clones before and after both primary and booster YFV17D yellow fever vaccination, bulk TCR alpha and beta repertoires underwent longitudinal sequencing.

What the work shows at the level of the full study, not this receptor alone: The study included only two donors, which limits how far the findings can be generalized. A small share of clonotypes was detected in both CD4 and CD8 compartments, with the overlap likely arising from convergent recombination. After the booster, most of the clones that had expanded following primary vaccination were detected again (approximately 96% of CD4 and around 90% of CD8), which suggests that memory was broadly maintained. Compared with the primary T-cell response, the secondary T-cell response was weaker but faster, peaking on day 5 rather than day 15. FACS-sorted repertoires could contain abundant contaminating clonotypes from the bulk population, so computational filtering was required.

Synthesis of TCR cDNA relied on 5'RACE template switching, a step that introduced a universal primer site along with unique molecular identifiers. Priming of cDNA synthesis was performed from both the TCR alpha and TCR beta constant segments. Library amplification involved two PCR steps, and the second step added sample barcodes and sequencing adapters. Sequencing of libraries was performed on Illumina HiSeq 2500 (2x100 bp) or NovaSeq (2x150 bp). From the authors' description of their analysis: MIGEC was used to demultiplex reads and collapse the reads into UMI consensus sequences, and MiXCR was used for V(D)J alignment. Vaccine-responding clonotypes were identified with edgeR using replicate PBMC samples, with FDR below 0.01 and a log2 fold change above 5 up to day 15 being required. Each bulk clonotype received a CD4 or CD8 identity based on whether the sequenced CD4 or CD8 repertoire contained that clonotype at higher abundance. The public reads were reanalyzed by TCRdb: fastp trimming at Q25, MiXCR alignment, in-frame beta chains only. Identical CDR3 proteins give one entry, which carries the most common genes and DNA. What appears here as the V and J calls and clone size reflects TCRdb's work, not the paper's. This sample lists 300,000 to 450,000 distinct CDR3 sequences; roughly 6.1% were detected once. Of the sample, around 16% is held by the ten largest clones.

The V and J genes are TRBV20-1 and TRBJ1-3, with TRBD1 tentatively as D gene (5 bases match). The TCR originated in a man aged 25-45 years who received the YFV17D yellow fever vaccine. Source: PBMCs, taken 5 days after the yellow fever booster vaccination. The CDR3 has the sequence CSASGTPGNTIYF. DNA sequence: TGCAGTGCTTCCGGGACTCCTGGAAACACCATATATTTT.